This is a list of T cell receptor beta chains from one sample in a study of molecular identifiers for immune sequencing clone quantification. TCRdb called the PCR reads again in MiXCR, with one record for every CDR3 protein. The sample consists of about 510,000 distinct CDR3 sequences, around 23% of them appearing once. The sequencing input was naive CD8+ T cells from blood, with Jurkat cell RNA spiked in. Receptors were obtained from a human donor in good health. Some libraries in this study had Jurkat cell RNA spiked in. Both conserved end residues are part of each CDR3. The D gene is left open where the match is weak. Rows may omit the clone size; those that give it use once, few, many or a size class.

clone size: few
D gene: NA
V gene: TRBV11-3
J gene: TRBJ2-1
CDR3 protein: CASSSRQVISGPDYNEQFF
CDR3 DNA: TGTGCCAGCAGCTCTAGACAGGTTATTAGCGGGCCTGACTACAATGAGCAGTTCTTC

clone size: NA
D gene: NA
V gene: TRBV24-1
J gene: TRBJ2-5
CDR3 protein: CATRAGPYQGTQYF
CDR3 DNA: TGTGCCACCAGGGCGGGACCCTATCAAGGGACCCAGTACTTC

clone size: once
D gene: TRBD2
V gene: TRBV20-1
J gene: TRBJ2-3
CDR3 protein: CSARAVLTSTDTKYF
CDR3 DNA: TGCAGTGCTCGGGCCGTTCTGACTAGCACAGATACGAAGTATTTT

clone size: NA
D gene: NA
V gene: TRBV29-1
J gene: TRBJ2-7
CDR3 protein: CSVNGIGSSYEQYF
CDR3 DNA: TGCAGCGTCAACGGAATCGGAAGCTCCTACGAGCAGTACTTC

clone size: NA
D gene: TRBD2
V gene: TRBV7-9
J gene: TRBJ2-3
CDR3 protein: CASSLRGAGVSTDTQYF
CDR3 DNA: TGTGCCAGCAGCCTCCGGGGAGCGGGGGTTAGCACAGATACGCAGTATTTT

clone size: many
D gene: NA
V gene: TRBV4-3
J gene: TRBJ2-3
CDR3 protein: CASSQSRGRDTQYF
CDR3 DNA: TGCGCCAGCAGCCAATCACGGGGCCGAGATACGCAGTATTTT

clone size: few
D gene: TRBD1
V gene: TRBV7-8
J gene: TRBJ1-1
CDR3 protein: CASSLWTGLASNTEAFF
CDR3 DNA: TGTGCCAGCAGCTTATGGACAGGGCTAGCTTCGAACACTGAAGCTTTCTTT

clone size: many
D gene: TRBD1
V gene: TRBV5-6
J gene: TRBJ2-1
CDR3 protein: CASSTTGGNEQFF
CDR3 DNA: TGTGCCAGCAGCACGACAGGGGGCAATGAGCAGTTCTTC

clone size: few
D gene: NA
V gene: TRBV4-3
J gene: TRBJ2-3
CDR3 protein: CASSQGLGLTSDTQYF
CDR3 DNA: TGCGCCAGCAGCCAAGGACTAGGACTCACTTCAGATACGCAGTATTTT

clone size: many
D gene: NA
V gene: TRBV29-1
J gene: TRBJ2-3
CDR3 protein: CSVEDALGTRDTQYF
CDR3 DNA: TGCAGCGTTGAAGACGCCTTAGGGACGCGGGATACGCAGTATTTT

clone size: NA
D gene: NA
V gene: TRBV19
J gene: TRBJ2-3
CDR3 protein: CASSPFPGGLADTQYF
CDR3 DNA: TGTGCCAGTAGCCCCTTCCCAGGGGGGCTCGCAGATACGCAGTATTTT

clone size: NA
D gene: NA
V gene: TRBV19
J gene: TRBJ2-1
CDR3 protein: CASSPDPPPSSYNEQFF
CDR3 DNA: TGTGCCAGTAGTCCCGACCCGCCCCCGAGCTCCTACAATGAGCAGTTCTTC

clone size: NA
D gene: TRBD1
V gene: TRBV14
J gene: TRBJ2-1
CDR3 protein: CASSQGRDRAPYNEQFF
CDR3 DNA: TGTGCCAGCAGCCAAGGCCGGGACAGGGCCCCGTACAATGAGCAGTTCTTC

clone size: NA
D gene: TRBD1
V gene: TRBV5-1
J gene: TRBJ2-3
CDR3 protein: CASSSGQGVGTDTQYF
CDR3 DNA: TGCGCCAGCAGCTCCGGACAGGGAGTGGGCACAGATACGCAGTATTTT